The table lists the clone carrying this TCR beta chain with a few counts. This entry belongs to a study of T cells after yellow fever vaccination. Study summary: In the case of low-cell-number fractions, SMART-Seq v4 Ultra Low Input was used for preparation.

TCRdb called the 5' RACE reads again in MiXCR, with one record for every CDR3 protein. The table shows 550,000 or so distinct CDR3 sequences, with roughly 21% occurring only once. The length of the CDR3 is 14 residues. The V and J ends lost 5 bases and 4 bases respectively, with 11 bases between them. Germline values: CDR1 SGHTA, CDR2 FQGNSA. The rearrangement joins TRBV7-2 to TRBJ2-2; the D is unclear. Sequencing was performed on PBMCs, taken 15 days after the yellow fever booster vaccination. The TCR originated in a man aged 25-45 years who received the YFV17D yellow fever vaccine. In DNA, the CDR3 is TGTGCCAGCAGCCAAGGGCGCAGCACCGGGGAGCTGTTTTTT. It is translated as CASSQGRSTGELFF.